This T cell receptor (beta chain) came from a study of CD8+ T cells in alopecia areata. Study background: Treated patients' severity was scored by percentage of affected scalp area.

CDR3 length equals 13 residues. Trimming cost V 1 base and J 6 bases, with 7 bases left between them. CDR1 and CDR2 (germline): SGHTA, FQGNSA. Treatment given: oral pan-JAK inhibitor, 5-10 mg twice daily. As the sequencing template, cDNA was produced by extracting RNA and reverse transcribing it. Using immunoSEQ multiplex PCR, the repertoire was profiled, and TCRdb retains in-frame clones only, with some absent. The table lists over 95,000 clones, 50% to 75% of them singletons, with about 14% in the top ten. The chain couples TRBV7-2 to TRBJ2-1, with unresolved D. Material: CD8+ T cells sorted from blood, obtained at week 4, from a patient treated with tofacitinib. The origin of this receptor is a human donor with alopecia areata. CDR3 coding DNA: TGTGCCAGCAGCTTAGTGGTTCTCAATGAGCAGTTCTTC. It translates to CASSLVVLNEQFF. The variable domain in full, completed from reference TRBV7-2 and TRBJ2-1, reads GAGVSQSPSNKVTEKGKDVELRCDPISGHTALYWYRQSLGQGLEFLIYFQGNSAPDKSGLPSDRFSAERTGGSVSTLTIQRTQQEDSAVYLCASSLVVLNEQFFGPGTRLTVL.